One sample yielded the 23 T cell receptor beta chains listed below, sequenced in a study of T-cell memory formation after mild COVID-19 (dated by TCRdb to 2020 to 2022). Library method: 5' RACE. TCRdb records Illumina NovaSeq 6000 as the sequencer. TCRdb's own reprocessing of the public reads used fastp at Q25 and MiXCR and kept productive beta chains. Every entry covers one CDR3 protein and lists the most common genes and DNA from its rows. Counted in this sample were more than 25,000 distinct CDR3 sequences; roughly a sixth of them appeared once. Around 1.5% of the sample rests with the top ten. The specimen was PBMCs or a T cell subset sorted from them (not recorded which). Receptors were obtained from an adult who had mild COVID-19 (a few samples of this study predate the infection). The sample titles of this study are shuffled in the database, so cell type and time point are left out.

The J gene is TRBJ2-2, the V gene TRBV5-1; D perhaps matches TRBD2 (5 bases). Germline CDR1 SGHRS, CDR2 YFSETQ. V was clipped by 2 bases and J by 1 base, with 12 bases between them. The CDR3 is 16 amino acids. The CDR3 sequence is CASSFRWEMNTGELFF. The CDR3 nucleotides read TGCGCCAGCAGCTTTCGGTGGGAGATGAACACCGGGGAGCTGTTTTTT.

There are many counts of this clonotype. This chain connects TRBV20-1 to TRBJ2-3; 15 bases are shared with TRBD2. V gave up 1 base and J gave up 4 bases; unmatched junction bases: 3. Germline-derived CDR1 and CDR2 are DFQATT and SNEGSKA (reference sequence). The CDR3 is 16 amino acids. Here the CDR3 reads CSARGGLAGGADTQYF. For the CDR3, the DNA is TGCAGTGCTAGAGGGGGACTAGCGGGGGGCGCAGATACGCAGTATTTT.

The V and J genes are TRBV12-3 or TRBV12-4 and TRBJ2-1; no definite D call. There are 13 residues in the CDR3. The V end lost 6 bases, the J end lost 8 bases, and 14 bases lay between the germline ends. In DNA form, the CDR3 reads TGTGCCAGCAGCTTGGGGTCCGGCGATGAGCAGTTCTTC. Its translation is CASSLGSGDEQFF.

This clonotype was detected many times. The V and J genes are TRBV7-2 and TRBJ2-3; a weak D match, TRBD1 (5 bases). V was trimmed by 4 bases and J by 1 base, leaving 12 bases between them. The CDR3 is 15 amino acids. The germline V gene encodes CDR1 SGHTA and CDR2 FQGNSA. CDR3 coding DNA: TGTGCCAGCAGCTCGACAGTGTTTCGCACAGATACGCAGTATTTT. Translating gives CASSSTVFRTDTQYF.

This clonotype has at least ten counts. This chain links TRBV2 with TRBJ2-7; 9 bases line up with TRBD1. Germline CDR1 and CDR2: SNHLY and FYNNEI. The trim removed 6 bases at V and 5 bases at J, leaving 11 bases unmatched. This CDR3 spans 15 amino acids. The CDR3 DNA reads as TGTGCCAGCAGGGTTACCGGGACAGGGAACCACGAGCAGTACTTC. Translating it yields CASRVTGTGNHEQYF.

This clonotype was detected many times. The chain uses TRBV25-1 and TRBJ2-6; D remains unclear. Trimming removed 4 bases at V and 4 bases at J, with 8 bases between. There are 14 residues in the CDR3. CDR1 is MGHDK, CDR2 SYGVNS, per germline. The DNA of the CDR3 is TGTGCCAGCAGTGGCGGCTCCGGGGCCAACGTCCTGACTTTC. Residues: CASSGGSGANVLTF. Together with reference TRBV25-1 and TRBJ2-6, the CDR3 gives the full variable domain: EADIYQTPRYLVIGTGKKITLECSQTMGHDKMYWYQQDPGMELHLIHYSYGVNSTEKGDLSSESTVSRIRTEHFPLTLESARPSHTSQYLCASSGGSGANVLTFGAGSRLTVL.

The V call is TRBV19, the J call TRBJ2-3; possible D gene TRBD2, 5 bases. CDR1 LNHDA and CDR2 SQIVND come from the germline V gene (reference sequence). Trimming removed 5 bases from V and 6 bases from J, with 9 bases in between. This CDR3 has 12 amino acids. The CDR3 reads CASSVPGDTQYF. The CDR3 nucleotides are TGTGCCAGTAGTGTTCCGGGGGATACGCAGTATTTT.

This clonotype was seen ten or more times. CDR3 amino acids: CASSRSGISPDTQYF. The CDR3 DNA sequence: TGTGCCAGCAGCCGTAGCGGGATAAGCCCAGATACGCAGTATTTT. The V gene is TRBV3-1, the J gene TRBJ2-3, with 8 bases aligning to TRBD2. The CDR3 totals 15 residues. Germline CDR1 and CDR2: LGHDT and YNNKEL (reference sequence). With 4 bases clipped from V and 4 bases from J, the junction kept 7 bases outside the gene matches.

This clonotype was seen more than once but under ten times. The chain couples TRBV10-3 to TRBJ2-3; 9 bases are a match to TRBD2. V dropped 0 bases and J dropped 6; count of bases not matched to a gene: 10. Germline lookup yields CDR1 ENHRY and CDR2 SYGVKD. The CDR3 is 17 residues long. The CDR3 reads CAISESALAGWPDTQYF. The CDR3 nucleotides are TGTGCCATCAGTGAGTCTGCACTAGCGGGTTGGCCTGATACGCAGTATTTT.

This clonotype was counted at least ten times. V and J are TRBV30 and TRBJ2-1, with TRBD1 as a possible D gene (5 bases). V dropped 2 bases and J dropped 6 bases, with 14 bases sitting between them. Germline CDR1 is GTSNPN and CDR2 is SVGIG (reference sequence). This CDR3 spans 14 amino acids. CDR3: CAWSRKGRLNEQFF. The CDR3 nucleotides are TGTGCCTGGAGTAGGAAGGGGCGTCTCAATGAGCAGTTCTTC. Full variable domain (missing parts from reference TRBV30 and TRBJ2-1): SQTIHQWPATLVQPVGSPLSLECTVEGTSNPNLYWYRQAAGRGLQLLFYSVGIGQISSEVPQNLSASRPQDRQFILSSKKLLLSDSGFYLCAWSRKGRLNEQFFGPGTRLTVL.

The table lists this clonotype with many counts. This chain connects TRBV2 to TRBJ2-1; TRBD1 matches 8 bases. CDR3 length: 12 amino acids. Trimming removed 5 bases from V and 9 bases from J; junction bases left unmatched: 3. Per the germline V gene, CDR1 is SNHLY and CDR2 is FYNNEI. In DNA, the CDR3 is TGTGCCAGCAGTCGACAGGGGACTGAGCAGTTCTTC. It specifies CASSRQGTEQFF.

This clonotype was seen at least ten times. The rearrangement joins TRBV6-1 to TRBJ2-1, with a tentative D call TRBD2 (6 bases). The germline V gene encodes CDR1 MNHNS and CDR2 SASEGT. Trimming cost V 7 bases and J 0 bases, with 13 bases left between them. The CDR3 runs 15 residues. The CDR3 DNA follows: TGTGCCAGCACTAGGGGACTGACCTCCTACAATGAGCAGTTCTTC. Amino acids: CASTRGLTSYNEQFF.

Worth noting for this clonotype: At one end the junction does not follow the germline gene, possibly because of a read error. The J gene is TRBJ1-1, the V gene TRBV7-6; D not certain. The CDR3 covers 15 residues. Germline V gene data show CDR1 as SGHVS and CDR2 as FNYEAQ. The CDR3 coding sequence is TGTGCCAGCAGCTTAGCCTCCGGGGAACGCACTGACGCTTTCTTT. This translates into CASSLASGERTDAFF.

The chain is built from TRBV5-4 and TRBJ2-7; D ambiguous. The CDR3 consists of 13 residues. The V gene lost 6 bases and the J gene lost 1 base, with 11 bases spanning the gap. Germline CDR1 reads SGHNT; CDR2 reads YYREEE (reference sequence). CDR3 sequence reads: CASTVQGSYEQYF. CDR3 DNA: TGTGCCAGCACCGTGCAAGGGTCCTACGAGCAGTACTTC.

This clonotype was counted at least ten times. The chain recombines TRBV10-3 with TRBJ1-1; D unclear. The V and J ends lost 2 bases and 1 base respectively, with 14 bases between them. Germline V gives CDR1 ENHRY, CDR2 SYGVKD. CDR3 size: 16 residues. CDR3 region: CAISEVKAAANTEAFF. CDR3 sequence (DNA): TGTGCCATCAGTGAGGTTAAAGCAGCGGCGAACACTGAAGCTTTCTTT.

There are many counts of this clonotype. The rearrangement links TRBV9 to TRBJ2-2, with 9 nucleotides matching TRBD1. In germline, CDR1 is SGDLS, CDR2 YYNGEE. The CDR3 consists of 15 residues. J was trimmed by 6 bases and V by 4 bases; bases with no gene match: 7. CDR3 residues: CASSYTGQGPGELFF. The CDR3 nucleotides are TGTGCCAGCAGCTATACGGGACAGGGACCCGGGGAGCTGTTTTTT.

Ten or more counts support this clonotype. V gene TRBV7-6 combines with J gene TRBJ1-4; tentative D call: TRBD1 (6 bases). Germline V gene sequence: CDR1 SGHVS, CDR2 FNYEAQ. Between the trimmed V and J ends, which lost 5 bases and 7 bases, there was a span of 17 bases. This CDR3 region has 15 residues. CDR3 loop: CASSPQTGGSEKLFF. The CDR3, as DNA: TGTGCCAGCAGCCCACAGACAGGCGGAAGTGAAAAACTGTTTTTT.

This clonotype was counted many times. The V call is TRBV20-1, the J call TRBJ1-2; TRBD1 agrees at 8 bases. Germline V gives CDR1 DFQATT, CDR2 SNEGSKA (reference sequence). This CDR3 has 15 amino acids. V was clipped by 2 bases and J by 8 bases; unmatched bases: 13. The CDR3, as DNA: TGCAGTGCTAGACAAAGGGGACAGGTTATAGGAGGCTACACCTTC. Translated: CSARQRGQVIGGYTF.

The chain is built from TRBV12-3 or TRBV12-4 and TRBJ2-7; 8 bases align to TRBD1. This CDR3 is 17 amino acids long. Unmatched junction bases numbered 15, after V lost 6 bases and J lost 2 bases. The CDR3 region has the DNA TGTGCCAGCAGCCCCACCCCGGGACAGGCATTAACCTACGAGCAGTACTTC. Translation gives CASSPTPGQALTYEQYF.

This clonotype appeared a few times. The V call is TRBV6-2 or TRBV6-3, the J call TRBJ1-1; tentative D call: TRBD1 (5 bases). The germline V and J ends were trimmed by 4 bases and 1 base, with 10 bases remaining between them. The CDR3 spans 14 residues. Germline lookup yields CDR1 MNHEY and CDR2 SVGEGT. The CDR3 protein is CASSSPGTNTEAFF. For the CDR3, the DNA is TGTGCCAGCAGTTCCCCGGGGACGAACACTGAAGCTTTCTTT.

CDR3 amino acids: CASSLVGEEAFF. The CDR3 region has the DNA TGTGCCAGCAGCTTGGTTGGAGAAGAAGCTTTCTTT. This chain uses TRBV5-6 with TRBJ1-1; D call uncertain. Trimming removed 0 bases from V and 8 bases from J, with 8 bases in between. There are 12 residues in the CDR3. Germline V gene lookup returns CDR1 SGHDT and CDR2 YYEEEE.

This clonotype was recorded at least ten times. The rearrangement uses TRBV12-3 or TRBV12-4 and TRBJ2-3, with 8 bases that match TRBD2. J was trimmed by 4 bases and V by 2 bases; bases with no gene match: 2. The CDR3 runs to 14 residues. CDR3 DNA sequence: TGTGCCAGCAGTTTAAGGGGACTAGCAGATACGCAGTATTTT. This codes for CASSLRGLADTQYF.

The V gene is TRBV6-6, the J gene TRBJ2-5; D ambiguous. The germline CDR1 and CDR2 sequences are MNHNY and SVGAGI (reference sequence). The CDR3 totals 15 residues. With 5 bases removed from V and 1 base from J, the gap between germline ends came to 14 bases. The CDR3, as DNA: TGTGCCAGCAGTAATCCCTTAGCATCCCAAGAGACCCAGTACTTC. Translated, it gives CASSNPLASQETQYF.